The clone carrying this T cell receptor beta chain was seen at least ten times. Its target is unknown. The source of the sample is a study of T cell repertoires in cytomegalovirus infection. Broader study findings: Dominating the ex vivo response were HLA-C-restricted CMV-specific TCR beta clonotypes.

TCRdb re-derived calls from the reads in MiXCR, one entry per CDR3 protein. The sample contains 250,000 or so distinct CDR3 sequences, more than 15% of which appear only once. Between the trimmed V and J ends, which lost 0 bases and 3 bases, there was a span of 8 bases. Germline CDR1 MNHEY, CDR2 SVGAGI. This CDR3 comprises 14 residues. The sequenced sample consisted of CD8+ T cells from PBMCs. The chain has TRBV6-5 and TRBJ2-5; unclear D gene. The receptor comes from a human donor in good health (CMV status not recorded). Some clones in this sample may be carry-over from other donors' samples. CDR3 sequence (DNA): TGTGCCAGCAGTTACTCAAACGGAAAAGAGACCCAGTACTTC. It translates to CASSYSNGKETQYF.